This TCR beta chain was sequenced in a study of cytomegalovirus exposure and HLA in healthy donors (dated by TCRdb to about 2017). Background on the whole study: In an earlier analysis of several hundred of the donors, less than 350 Gb of sequence data and some 100 million unique TCR beta sequences from 180 million or so T cells were reported. An early release covering roughly 600 HLA-typed donors comprised roughly 300 gigabases of sequencing data and approximately 80 million unique TCR sequences. Of the roughly 400 genotyped donors, approximately 82% fell in the genetic ancestry cluster associated with self-reported Caucasian donors. The aim of the study was to test whether cataloging public T cell receptors could identify signatures of past pathogen exposure. The T cell repertoires of around 730 subjects were profiled by immunosequencing and related to cytomegalovirus serostatus. A separate validation cohort of approximately 130 different subjects was used in addition to the approximately 700-subject first cohort. The study combined high-throughput TCR immunosequencing, statistical association of individual TCRs with disease status, and machine learning to predict cytomegalovirus infection status. A later analysis re-analyzed previously published TCR beta repertoires from 650 to 800 donors and added high-resolution HLA genotyping to study TCR occurrence patterns. The later analysis used no new phenotypic data to find candidate immune exposures, relying instead on TCR beta sequences and their occurrence across donors. An earlier analysis of 587 of the donors used high-throughput TCR beta sequencing to judge whether each TCR beta V gene segment behaved as functional or pseudogenic. Donor age, sex, ethnicity and CMV serostatus were compiled alongside the repertoire data. In a later genetic analysis, genome-wide SNP genotypes for about 65% of the roughly 700 donors were used, and that subset was treated as a discovery cohort. All discovery cohort repertoires had been generated using a single sequencing platform. HLA typing included class I and class II loci at four-digit resolution. The number of donors typed differed by locus, with about 629-630 for A, B, C, DRB1 and DQB1, around 500 for DQA1, 600 to 610 for DPA1, and 450 to 480 for DPB1. Because of strong linkage in the cohort, four to six DR-DQ haplotypes were treated as single units for association and clustering. Among about 400 genotyped donors of the cohort, an average of roughly 230,000 unique TCR beta nucleotide sequences was sequenced per donor, of which 15% to 20% were non-productive.

Overall study results and their limits: Specific HLA alleles were associated with more than 15,000 TCR beta sequences at a false discovery rate of 0.05 in a later analysis. Immune exposure information for the cohort was limited to CMV serostatus. Broadly in line with IMGT annotations, most TCR beta V segments showed up in productive rearrangements about 87% or about 30% of the time in an earlier analysis of approximately 640 of the donors. In vitro tests confirmed that a few of the cytomegalovirus-associated TCR beta chains recognize cytomegalovirus antigens. Most TCR sequences were seen in very few donors, while some public TCRs were found in many individuals. It was suggested by the authors that the approach could potentially be generalized to other disease states and immunological phenotypes. In a later genetic analysis, a missense DCLRE1C variant was associated with V-gene and J-gene trimming of TCR beta chains, and the association was replicated in an independent cohort. Compared with the approximately 670-donor mean, donors in an Asian-associated ancestry cluster had fewer N-insertions in productive TCRs, according to a later genetic analysis. A later analysis reported that several top co-occurrence clusters appeared linked to parvovirus B19, influenza, CMV and Epstein-Barr virus. In a later analysis, the rate of TCR association differed among HLA loci, with DRB1 alleles having the most associated TCRs and HLA-C alleles having the fewest. In the study, around 150 TCR beta chains were listed as associated with cytomegalovirus. Most CMV-associated TCR beta chains appeared to be HLA-restricted in a later analysis, and the HLA associations seemed to be driven largely by CMV exposure. In a later analysis, HLA-associated TCR beta chains showed more clonal expansion and lower generation probabilities than non-associated chains that were equally common. The sequencing pipeline was judged likely to have produced a cluster of highly shared sequence variants as a technical artifact. Linkage disequilibrium might explain the correlated functional status among segregating V segments, but an unknown experimental factor could not be ruled out. Assigning TCR associations to individual alleles was difficult when HLA alleles, especially DR and DQ, strongly co-occurred. Because HLA typing was missing for some donors at each locus, association tests included only the typed subset. The classifier was reported to diagnose cytomegalovirus status with high specificity and sensitivity in both the original and validation cohorts. A further reported finding was that TCR beta sequences accurately predicted the HLA-A and HLA-B alleles for most subjects in the first cohort. Sequencing depth was assumed to be roughly uniform across donors in the presence/absence analyses, though that assumption may not hold. The earlier analysis of around 600 of the donors excluded approximately 15 rarely observed V segments, including chromosome 9 orphons, because counts were too low. Some IMGT-functional V segments, including TRBV6-2 and TRBV6-3, could not be told apart with the 87-base-pair reads, so those segments were excluded. The cohort was sequenced for TCR beta chains only, and without alpha or paired-chain data the features that could be detected were limited.

Via the germline V gene, CDR1 is LGHNA and CDR2 YSLEER. Unmatched junction bases come to 8, with V trimmed by 2 bases and J by 5 bases. From the cysteine up to the phenylalanine, the CDR3 has a length of 16 residues. CDR3 DNA only is kept here, 48 bases in frame from base 1. With regard to this clone: Its antigen has not been determined. One base away there is no much larger clone; base qualities are not given.

Libraries were prepared through the immunoSEQ multiplex PCR assay. For the multiplex PCR, a mixture combining 60 forward primers for TCR Vbeta segments and 13 reverse primers for TCR Jbeta segments was used. Amplification of the CDR3 region of rearranged TCR beta genes was performed with a multiplex PCR assay on genomic DNA. Amplified TCR beta libraries were sequenced as 87-base-pair reads on the Illumina HiSeq System. The original methods were these. Across the 500 to 750 repertoires, a later analysis counted approximately 75 million unique TCR beta chains, approximately 12 million of which were shared by at least two donors. Raw reads were error-corrected and collapsed into unique sequences with a nearest-neighbor algorithm that merged closely related sequences to remove PCR and sequencing errors. Alignment of CDR3 sequences to IMGT reference sequences was used to assign V, D and J gene segments. For a sequence to be retained, at least a six-nucleotide match to both a V gene segment and a J gene segment was required. Rearrangements were called productive when the CDR3 lacked stop codons and stayed in frame with V and J; all others were non-productive. Following IMGT convention, CDR3 was defined as the stretch from the second conserved V-encoded cysteine to the conserved J-encoded phenylalanine. The earlier analysis of about 570 of the donors excluded any sequence lacking an unambiguous match to a single V gene segment. In an earlier analysis of approximately 610 of the donors, V segments were called functional above 56.7% productive rearrangements and were called segregating when the between-donor standard deviation exceeded 5%. A statistical classification framework was built for diagnosing cytomegalovirus status from the catalog of TCR beta chain sequences. V and J gene assignment, in a later analysis, came from comparing TCR nucleotide sequences with IMGT/GENE-DB human TR gene sequences. The TCRdist pipeline was used in a later analysis to assign CDR3 sequences and most-parsimonious VDJ recombination scenarios. In a later analysis, each TCR beta chain was defined by its CDR3 amino acid sequence together with its V-gene family, and reads lacking a unique V-gene family were excluded. To address suspected cross-contamination and a sequencing artifact, a later analysis removed 450 to 700 highly shared, low-generation-probability nucleotide sequences. In a later analysis, a clonal expansion index for each public chain was calculated from normalized within-repertoire ranks of inferred template counts. A later analysis computed generation probabilities with a VDJ recombination model fitted to out-of-frame rearrangements, and checked the results against IGoR. In a later analysis, hypergeometric tests were used to score TCR-TCR, TCR-HLA and TCR-CMV co-occurrence, with a repertoire-size bias correction applied to TCR pairs. To estimate false discovery rates, a later analysis permuted the HLA or CMV assignments 20 times. In a later analysis, co-occurring TCRs were grouped using DBSCAN, and TCRdist sequence similarity was added for clustering within HLA-allele-positive subsets. For co-occurrence clustering, repertoires with fewer than 30,000 or more than 120,000 public chains were excluded, along with roughly 5 repertoires with anomalous nucleotide sharing. Sourced from immuneACCESS, this table was stored by TCRdb with only in-frame sequences that have V and J called. A share of the clones is absent; for the studies checked, an unresolved V gene accounts for under half, and the remainder has no known explanation. V, J and clone size are those of that table, while D and trimming were read from the DNA. This sample is represented by 160,000 or so clones; approximately 78% of them were singletons. Together, the top ten hold over 1.1% of the sample.

The cohort consisted of approximately 690 healthy bone marrow donors. All cohort members were sampled while nominally healthy, although unrecorded immune exposures were likely present. The donor tested CMV seronegative and was one of the 352 seronegative cohort members. A peripheral blood sample was collected from each donor, and TCR beta sequencing was performed on peripheral blood mononuclear cells. Genomic DNA extraction from the blood cell samples was performed with the Qiagen DNeasy Blood Extraction Kit. The sequencing sample was made of PBMCs. The sequence was obtained from a male donor in good health and CMV-seronegative. Here the chain combines TRBV4-3 and TRBJ2-3; 9 junctional bases match TRBD2. The CDR3 in this case is CASSQMAGGLKDTQYF. The bases are TGCGCCAGCAGCCAAATGGCGGGGGGGCTGAAAGATACGCAGTATTTT.